A selection of T cell receptor beta chains follows, all from one sample in a study of CD8 T cells in Susac syndrome. TCRdb used MiXCR to reprocess the immunoSEQ multiplex PCR reads, holding one entry per CDR3 protein. The sample contains tens of thousands of distinct CDR3 sequences, roughly 92% of which appear only once. Sequencing was carried out using CD8+ T cells from PBMCs. The receptors were gathered from a human donor with Susac syndrome. Each CDR3 is given without its conserved first and last residue. The D gene is left open where the match is weak.

J gene	CDR3 length	V gene	D gene	CDR3 protein
TRBJ1-5	15	TRBV5-4	NA	ASSLVWVIYSNQPQH
TRBJ2-2	11	TRBV7-9	NA	AGRRSITGELF
TRBJ2-7	11	TRBV7-6	TRBD1	ASSFGQESEQY
TRBJ2-3	14	TRBV2	TRBD2	ASSPRTSGGTDTQY
TRBJ1-2	13	TRBV19	NA	ASSPKASTNYGYT
TRBJ2-5	11	TRBV7-6	NA	ASSQGLSGTQY
TRBJ2-3	11	TRBV19	NA	ASSIALTDTQY
TRBJ1-1	13	TRBV7-9	NA	ASSHAGELNTEAF
TRBJ2-3	14	TRBV6-1	NA	ASSAGPIDYTDTQY
TRBJ1-3	13	TRBV6-6	NA	ASRQTGMGGNTIY
TRBJ2-3	12	TRBV6-5	NA	ASSPLVDTDTQY
TRBJ2-5	13	TRBV6-2/TRBV6-3	TRBD2	ASSYVTSGQETQY
TRBJ2-3	13	TRBV7-9	NA	ASSLAGKDTDTQY
TRBJ2-7	11	TRBV5-1	NA	ASSYGTPYEQY
TRBJ2-1	13	TRBV4-3	NA	ASSQEEWTRNEQF